This is a list of T cell receptor beta chains from one sample in a study of early T cells in non-severe SARS-CoV-2 infection. One entry per CDR3 protein, called by TCRdb with MiXCR from the 5' RACE reads. The table shows about 60,000 distinct CDR3 sequences, with around 12% occurring only once. Material for sequencing was whole blood. Receptors originate from an adult who was a healthcare worker with PCR-confirmed SARS-CoV-2 infection or an uninfected control (not recorded which). CDR3s include the opening cysteine and the closing phenylalanine or tryptophan. The D gene is left open where the match is weak. Part of the rows lack a size; the others show once, few, many or a class for expanded clones.

d_gene	abundance	len	v_gene	j_gene	CDR3nt	CDR3aa
-	few	13	TRBV15	TRBJ2-2	TGTGCCACCAGGTCCGGGAACACCGGGGAGCTGTTTTTT	CATRSGNTGELFF
TRBD2	-	14	TRBV20-1	TRBJ2-7	TGCAGTGCTAGTATTGCTAGCGGGATGTACGGGCAGTACTTC	CSASIASGMYGQYF
TRBD1	-	15	TRBV18	TRBJ1-6	TGTGCCAGCTCACCATACGGACAGGGGAATTCACCCCTCCACTTT	CASSPYGQGNSPLHF
-	few	13	TRBV6-2/TRBV6-3	TRBJ2-7	TGTGCCAGCAGTTACACCGTTACCTACGAGCAGTACTTC	CASSYTVTYEQYF
-	many	14	TRBV5-6	TRBJ1-2	TGTGCCAGCAGCTCTTGGCCAGGGGATTATGGCTACACCTTC	CASSSWPGDYGYTF
TRBD2	many	18	TRBV20-1	TRBJ2-3	TGCAGTGCTAGAGGAAAAACCGGACTAGCGGGGCTCACAGATACGCAGTATTTT	CSARGKTGLAGLTDTQYF
TRBD1	many	14	TRBV6-6	TRBJ1-5	TGTGCCAGCAGTCTTCTCAGGGGGAATCAGCCCCAGCATTTT	CASSLLRGNQPQHF
-	-	12	TRBV29-1	TRBJ1-1	TGCAGCGTTCGCGAGGTGGGCACTGAAGCTTTCTTT	CSVREVGTEAFF
-	few	14	TRBV11-2	TRBJ2-1	TGTGCCAGCAGCTTAGGTAGCGGCTACAATGAGCAGTTCTTC	CASSLGSGYNEQFF
-	-	14	TRBV5-1	TRBJ2-7	TGCGCCAGCAGCTTGGGACCTAGCAGTAGCGAGCAGTACTTC	CASSLGPSSSEQYF
TRBD2	few	15	TRBV7-9	TRBJ2-3	TGTGCCAGCAGCCAGGCTAGCGGGGGCACAGATACGCAGTATTTT	CASSQASGGTDTQYF
TRBD1	-	13	TRBV10-3	TRBJ1-1	TGTGCCATCTCTCAGGGGGGCGGCACTGAAGCTTTCTTT	CAISQGGGTEAFF
-	many	16	TRBV11-2	TRBJ2-1	TGTGCCAGCAGCTTGGTAGGACTACAGTCGAACAATGAGCAGTTCTTC	CASSLVGLQSNNEQFF
-	many	14	TRBV5-1	TRBJ2-7	TGCGCCAGCAGCCTGGACAGCTACTCCTACGAGCAGTACTTC	CASSLDSYSYEQYF
TRBD2	few	14	TRBV20-1	TRBJ2-7	TGCAGTGCTAGGGTAGCGGGGGAAATTTACGAGCAGTACTTC	CSARVAGEIYEQYF
TRBD1	few	13	TRBV10-2	TRBJ2-3	TGCGCCAGCTTTTTACAGGGGACAGATACGCAGTATTTT	CASFLQGTDTQYF
TRBD2	few	16	TRBV7-9	TRBJ2-7	TGTGCCAGCAGCCAAATAGCGGGAGCCCACTCCTACGAGCAGTACTTC	CASSQIAGAHSYEQYF
TRBD2	few	14	TRBV6-5	TRBJ2-7	TGTGCCAGCCACCCGGGACACGGGGGGGACGAGCAGTACTTC	CASHPGHGGDEQYF
-	-	15	TRBV5-1	TRBJ2-5	TGCGCCAGCAGCCAAGGGGGTTGGGATAAAGAGACCCAGTACTTC	CASSQGGWDKETQYF
-	-	14	TRBV7-2	TRBJ2-2	TGTGCCAGCAGCTCGGGACAGAACACCGGGGAGCTGTTTTTT	CASSSGQNTGELFF
-	many	13	TRBV12-3/TRBV12-4	TRBJ1-1	TGTGCCAGCAGTTTTTCGCCGAACACTGAAGCTTTCTTT	CASSFSPNTEAFF
-	few	15	TRBV28	TRBJ1-2	TGTGCCAGCAGTTTGGGGCAGGTAGCTAACTATGGCTACACCTTC	CASSLGQVANYGYTF
-	few	14	TRBV29-1	TRBJ1-2	TGCAGCGTCGCCGGGACGGAAGCTAACTATGGCTACACCTTC	CSVAGTEANYGYTF
-	many	13	TRBV19	TRBJ2-1	TGTGCCAGTAGTATAAATGCCTACAATGAGCAGTTCTTC	CASSINAYNEQFF
-	-	10	TRBV20-1	TRBJ1-4	TGCAGTGCTTCGGGTGAAAAACTGTTTTTT	CSASGEKLFF
-	-	15	TRBV28	TRBJ1-5	TGTGCCAGCACCGTCGACAAGATATTCAATCAGCCCCAGCATTTT	CASTVDKIFNQPQHF
-	-	13	TRBV4-3	TRBJ1-2	TGCGCCAGCAGCCAAGGCTGGATTTATGGCTACACCTTC	CASSQGWIYGYTF
TRBD2	-	15	TRBV18	TRBJ2-7	TGTGCCAGCTCACTGAAGCGGGATTCTCCCTACGAGCAGTACTTC	CASSLKRDSPYEQYF
-	-	14	TRBV6-5	TRBJ2-7	TGTGCCAGCAGTCCCTACCTTACAGCCTACGAGCAGTACTTC	CASSPYLTAYEQYF
-	-	13	TRBV12-3/TRBV12-4	TRBJ1-4	TGTGCCAGCAGTTTGACGGCGAATGAAAAACTGTTTTTT	CASSLTANEKLFF
TRBD2	few	17	TRBV20-1	TRBJ2-3	TGCAGTGCTAGAGGTTTCGGGAGGTCTTCTTCCACAGATACGCAGTATTTT	CSARGFGRSSSTDTQYF
-	many	14	TRBV2	TRBJ2-7	TGTGCCAGCAGTGAGAACAGGGACGGATACGAGCAGTACTTC	CASSENRDGYEQYF
TRBD1	-	14	TRBV10-3	TRBJ1-1	TGTGCCATCACACCGGACAGGACAGAAAGTGAAGCTTTCTTT	CAITPDRTESEAFF
-	-	13	TRBV15	TRBJ1-4	TGTGCCACCAGCGGATCTGCTAATGAAAAACTGTTTTTT	CATSGSANEKLFF
-	many	12	TRBV7-7	TRBJ2-7	TGTGCTAGCAGCCGCGACGGCTACGAGCAGTACTTC	CASSRDGYEQYF
-	many	15	TRBV27	TRBJ2-5	TGTGCCAGCAGCCACAGTCGAGGGGCGGGAGAGACCCAGTACTTC	CASSHSRGAGETQYF
TRBD2	many	15	TRBV6-5	TRBJ2-5	TGTGCCAGCAGCAGCGGACGGGGGGTTTTAGAGACCCAGTACTTC	CASSSGRGVLETQYF
-	few	14	TRBV28	TRBJ2-3	TGTGCCAGCAGGCCCCCCTTAGTCGCGGATACGCAGTATTTT	CASRPPLVADTQYF
-	-	14	TRBV11-2	TRBJ2-3	TGTGCCAGCAGCTTAGAGGGACTGAGAGATACGCAGTATTTT	CASSLEGLRDTQYF
TRBD1	-	14	TRBV7-2	TRBJ1-4	TGTGCCAGCAGGAGGGACAGGACCCGTGAAAAACTGTTTTTT	CASRRDRTREKLFF
-	-	13	TRBV9	TRBJ2-3	TGTGCCAGTGAGCCAGGGTTTCCAGATACGCAGTATTTT	CASEPGFPDTQYF
-	few	18	TRBV28	TRBJ2-7	TGTGCCAGCAGTTTTAACGTCTTGGATCTCGGGGCGGACTACGAGCAGTACTTC	CASSFNVLDLGADYEQYF
-	-	14	TRBV11-2	TRBJ2-2	TGTGCCAGCGCCAAGGACACGTACACCGGGGAGCTGTTTTTT	CASAKDTYTGELFF
TRBD2	many	15	TRBV2	TRBJ2-7	TGTGCCAGCGGGGGACTAGCGGGAGGGCCTGGCGAGCAGTACTTC	CASGGLAGGPGEQYF